This TCR beta chain is from a study of human CD8 memory T cell subsets. The study's findings and limits: Precursor exhausted T cells appeared less diverse than stem-like memory T cells according to Chao1 estimates.

The CDR3 spans 11 residues. Germline-derived CDR1 and CDR2 are DFQATT and SNEGSKA (reference sequence). Construction of TCR beta libraries was accomplished by means of UMI-labeled 5' RACE. Reprocessing the 5' RACE reads, TCRdb reports a single entry for every CDR3 protein and omits DNA. The sample features 6,000 to 8,500 distinct CDR3 sequences, with 20% to 25% in its top ten. As concerns this clonotype: Its antigen is currently unknown.

The sample consisted of CD8+ T cells from PBMCs. V usage is TRBV20-1 and J usage is TRBJ2-1; TCRdb indicates TRBD2, and absent DNA this call remains unverified. This TCR was recovered from a human donor in good health. The CDR3 loop is CSASSGNEQFF.